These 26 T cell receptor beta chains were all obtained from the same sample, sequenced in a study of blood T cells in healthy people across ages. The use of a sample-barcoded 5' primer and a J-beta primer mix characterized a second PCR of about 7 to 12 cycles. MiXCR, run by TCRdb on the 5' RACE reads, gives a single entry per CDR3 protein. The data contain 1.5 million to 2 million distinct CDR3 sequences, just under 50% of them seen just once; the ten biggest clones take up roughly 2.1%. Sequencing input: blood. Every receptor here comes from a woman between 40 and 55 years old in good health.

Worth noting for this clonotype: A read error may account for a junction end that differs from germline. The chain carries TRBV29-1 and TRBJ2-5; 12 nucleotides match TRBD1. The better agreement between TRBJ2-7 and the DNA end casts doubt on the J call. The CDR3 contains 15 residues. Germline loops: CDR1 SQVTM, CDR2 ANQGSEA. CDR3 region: CSVDKGQGASCEQYF. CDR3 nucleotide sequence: TGCAGCGTTGATAAGGGACAGGGGGCTTCCTGCGAGCAGTACTTC.

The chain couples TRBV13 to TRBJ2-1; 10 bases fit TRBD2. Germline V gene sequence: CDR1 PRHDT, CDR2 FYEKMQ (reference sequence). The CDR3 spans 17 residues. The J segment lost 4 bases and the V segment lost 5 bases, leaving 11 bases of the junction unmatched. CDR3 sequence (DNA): TGTGCCAGCAGCCCCTGGGGAGCGGGGGGGACTTACAATGAGCAGTTCTTC. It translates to CASSPWGAGGTYNEQFF.

The CDR3 here is CASSYRTSGVYNEQYF. The CDR3 coding sequence is TGTGCCAGCAGTTACCGGACTAGCGGGGTGTACAATGAGCAGTACTTC. The V and J genes are TRBV6-2 or TRBV6-3 and TRBJ2-7, with 12 positions matching TRBD2. Trimming removed 2 bases from V and 7 bases from J; junction bases left unmatched: 9. The CDR3 runs to 16 residues. Germline values: CDR1 MNHEY, CDR2 SVGEGT.

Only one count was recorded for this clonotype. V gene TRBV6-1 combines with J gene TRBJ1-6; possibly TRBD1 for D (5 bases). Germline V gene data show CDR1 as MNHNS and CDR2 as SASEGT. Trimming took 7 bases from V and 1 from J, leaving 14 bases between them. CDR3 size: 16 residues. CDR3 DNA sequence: TGTGCCAGCATCTTGGGGGGTGCATCCTATAATTCACCCCTCCACTTT. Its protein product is CASILGGASYNSPLHF.

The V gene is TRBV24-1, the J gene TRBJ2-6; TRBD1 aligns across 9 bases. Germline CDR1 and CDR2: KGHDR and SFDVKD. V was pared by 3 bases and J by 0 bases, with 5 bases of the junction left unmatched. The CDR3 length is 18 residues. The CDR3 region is CATSDAGQGSSGANVLTF. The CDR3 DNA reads TGTGCCACCAGTGATGCGGGACAGGGAAGCTCTGGGGCCAACGTCCTGACTTTC.

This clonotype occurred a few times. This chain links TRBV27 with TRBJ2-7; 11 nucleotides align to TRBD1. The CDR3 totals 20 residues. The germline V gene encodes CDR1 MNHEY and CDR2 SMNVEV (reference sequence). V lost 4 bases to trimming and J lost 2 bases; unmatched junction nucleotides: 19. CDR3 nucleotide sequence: TGTGCCAGCAGTTCTTATATGAGGACAGGGGGCATAGGTTCCGCCTACGAGCAGTACTTC. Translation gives CASSSYMRTGGIGSAYEQYF.

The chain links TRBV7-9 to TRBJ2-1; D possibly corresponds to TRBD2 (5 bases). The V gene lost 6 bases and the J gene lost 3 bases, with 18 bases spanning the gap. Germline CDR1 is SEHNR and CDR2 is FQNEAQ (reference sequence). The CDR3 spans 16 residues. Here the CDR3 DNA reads TGTGCCAGCAGACCAGCAGGAGGCGCCAACTACAATGAGCAGTTCTTC. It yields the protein CASRPAGGANYNEQFF.

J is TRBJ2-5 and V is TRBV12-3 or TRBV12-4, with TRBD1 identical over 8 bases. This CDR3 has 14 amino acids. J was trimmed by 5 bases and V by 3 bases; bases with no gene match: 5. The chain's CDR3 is CASSFLSGGETQYF. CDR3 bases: TGTGCCAGCAGTTTCTTGTCAGGGGGCGAGACCCAGTACTTC.

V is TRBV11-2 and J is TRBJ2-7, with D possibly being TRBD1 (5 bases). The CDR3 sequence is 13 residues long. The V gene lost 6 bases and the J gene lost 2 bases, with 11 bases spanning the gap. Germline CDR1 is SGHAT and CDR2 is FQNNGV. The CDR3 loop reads CASSLNRPYEQYF. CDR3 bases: TGTGCCAGCAGTTTAAACAGGCCCTACGAGCAGTACTTC.

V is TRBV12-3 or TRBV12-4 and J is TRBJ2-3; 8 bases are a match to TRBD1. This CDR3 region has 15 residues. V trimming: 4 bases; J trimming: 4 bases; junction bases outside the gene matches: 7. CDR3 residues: CASSSGGAWADTQYF. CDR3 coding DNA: TGTGCCAGCAGTTCAGGGGGCGCGTGGGCAGATACGCAGTATTTT.

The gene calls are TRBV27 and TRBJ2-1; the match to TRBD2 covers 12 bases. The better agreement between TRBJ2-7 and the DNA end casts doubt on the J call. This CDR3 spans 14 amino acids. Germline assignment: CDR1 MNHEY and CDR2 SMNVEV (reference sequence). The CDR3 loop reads CASSLAGGYNEQYF. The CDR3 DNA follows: TGTGCCAGCAGTCTAGCGGGGGGGTACAATGAGCAGTACTTC.

The CDR3 nucleotides are TGTGCCAGCAGCTTCTCCGACAGGGGCGAAGCTTTCTTT. This translates into CASSFSDRGEAFF. The chain carries TRBV11-1 and TRBJ1-1, with 8 bases matching TRBD1. Germline CDR1 reads SGHAT; CDR2 reads FQDESV (reference sequence). The length of the CDR3 is 13 residues. V shed 3 bases and J 8 bases; nucleotides not matched to a gene: 5.

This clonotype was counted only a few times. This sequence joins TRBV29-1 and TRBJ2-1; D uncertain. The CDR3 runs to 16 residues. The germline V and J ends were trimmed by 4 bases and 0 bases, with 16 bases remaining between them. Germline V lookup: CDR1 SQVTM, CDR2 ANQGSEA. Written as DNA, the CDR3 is TGCAGCGTTGCCGGTGAGGTGGGCGCCTCCTACAATGAGCAGTTCTTC. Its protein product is CSVAGEVGASYNEQFF.

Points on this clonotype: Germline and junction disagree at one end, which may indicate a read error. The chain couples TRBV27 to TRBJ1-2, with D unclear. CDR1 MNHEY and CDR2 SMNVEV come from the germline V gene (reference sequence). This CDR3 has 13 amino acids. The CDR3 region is CASSPRDFYGSTF. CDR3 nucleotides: TGTGCCAGCAGTCCACGCGATTTCTATGGCTCCACCTTC.

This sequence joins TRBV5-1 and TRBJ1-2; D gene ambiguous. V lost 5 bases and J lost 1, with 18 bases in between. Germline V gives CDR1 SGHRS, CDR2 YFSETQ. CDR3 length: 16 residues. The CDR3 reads CASSGQSLNFNYGYTF. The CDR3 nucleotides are TGCGCCAGCAGTGGGCAGAGCCTAAACTTTAACTATGGCTACACCTTC.

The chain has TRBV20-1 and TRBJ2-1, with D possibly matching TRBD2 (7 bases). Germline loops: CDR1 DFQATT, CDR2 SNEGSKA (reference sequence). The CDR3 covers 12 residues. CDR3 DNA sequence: TGCAGCCGAGGCGGGGGCCACAATGAGCAGTTCTTC. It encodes CSRGGGHNEQFF.

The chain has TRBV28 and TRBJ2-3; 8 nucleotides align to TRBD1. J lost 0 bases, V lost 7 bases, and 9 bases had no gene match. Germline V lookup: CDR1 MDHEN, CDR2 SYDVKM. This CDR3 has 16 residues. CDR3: CASTSRGQASTDTQYF. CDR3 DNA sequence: TGTGCCAGCACCTCCAGGGGACAGGCTAGCACAGATACGCAGTATTTT.

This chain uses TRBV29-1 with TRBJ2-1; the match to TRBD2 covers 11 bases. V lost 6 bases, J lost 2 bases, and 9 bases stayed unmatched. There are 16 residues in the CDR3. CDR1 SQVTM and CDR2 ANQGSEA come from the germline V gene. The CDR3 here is CSVESSGGATYNEQFF. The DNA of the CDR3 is TGCAGCGTGGAGAGTAGCGGGGGGGCTACCTACAATGAGCAGTTCTTC.

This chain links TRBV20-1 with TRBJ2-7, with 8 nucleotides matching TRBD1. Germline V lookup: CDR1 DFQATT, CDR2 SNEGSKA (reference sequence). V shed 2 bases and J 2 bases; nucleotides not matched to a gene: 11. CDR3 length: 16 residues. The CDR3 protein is CSARQSGQGHTYEQYF. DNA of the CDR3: TGCAGTGCTAGACAAAGCGGACAGGGCCACACCTACGAGCAGTACTTC.

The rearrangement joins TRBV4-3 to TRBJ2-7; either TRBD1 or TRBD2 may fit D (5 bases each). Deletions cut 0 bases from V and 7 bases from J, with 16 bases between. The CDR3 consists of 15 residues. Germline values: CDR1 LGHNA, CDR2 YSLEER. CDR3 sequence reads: CASSQERGPGGEQYF. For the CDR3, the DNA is TGCGCCAGCAGCCAAGAGAGGGGACCTGGCGGGGAGCAGTACTTC.

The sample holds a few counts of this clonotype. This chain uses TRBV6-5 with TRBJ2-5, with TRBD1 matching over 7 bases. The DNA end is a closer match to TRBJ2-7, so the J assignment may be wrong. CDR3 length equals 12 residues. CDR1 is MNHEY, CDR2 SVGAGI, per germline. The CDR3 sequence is CAKPGQSYEQYF. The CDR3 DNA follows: TGTGCCAAGCCGGGACAGTCTTACGAGCAGTACTTC.

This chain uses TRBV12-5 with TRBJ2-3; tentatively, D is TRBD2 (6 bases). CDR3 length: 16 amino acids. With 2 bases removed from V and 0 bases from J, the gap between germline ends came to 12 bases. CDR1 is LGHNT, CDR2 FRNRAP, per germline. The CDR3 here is CASGLQTGVSTDTQYF. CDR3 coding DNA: TGTGCTAGTGGTTTGCAAACGGGGGTTAGCACAGATACGCAGTATTTT.

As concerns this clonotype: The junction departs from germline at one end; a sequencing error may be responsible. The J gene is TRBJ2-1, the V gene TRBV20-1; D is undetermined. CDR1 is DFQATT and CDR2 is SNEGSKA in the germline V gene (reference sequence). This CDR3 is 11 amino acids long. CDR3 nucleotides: TGCAGTGTCATCCATCGGGTTGAGCGGTTCTTC. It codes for CSVIHRVERFF.

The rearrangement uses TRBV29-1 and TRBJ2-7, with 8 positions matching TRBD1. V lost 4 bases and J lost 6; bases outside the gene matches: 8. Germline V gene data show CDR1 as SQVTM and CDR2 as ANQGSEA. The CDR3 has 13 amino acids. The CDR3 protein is CSVARTGNLEQYF. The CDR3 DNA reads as TGCAGCGTTGCGCGGACAGGGAATCTCGAGCAGTACTTC.

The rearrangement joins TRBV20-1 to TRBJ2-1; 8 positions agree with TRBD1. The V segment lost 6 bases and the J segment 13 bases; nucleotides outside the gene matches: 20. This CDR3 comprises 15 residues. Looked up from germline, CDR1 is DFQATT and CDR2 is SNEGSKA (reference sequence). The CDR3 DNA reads TGCAGTGCCCCGGTCGCGCAGGGGGCTCGAGAGACCCAGTTCTTC. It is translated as CSAPVAQGARETQFF.

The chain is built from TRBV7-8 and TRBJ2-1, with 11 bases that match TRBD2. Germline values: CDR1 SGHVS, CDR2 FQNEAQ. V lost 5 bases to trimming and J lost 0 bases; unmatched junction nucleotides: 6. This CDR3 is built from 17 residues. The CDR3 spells CASSQTSGGRSYNEQFF. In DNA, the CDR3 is TGTGCCAGCAGCCAAACTAGCGGGGGCCGCTCCTACAATGAGCAGTTCTTC.